Each of the 12 T cell receptor beta chains below was sequenced from the same sample in a study of blood T cell repertoires in COVID-19. Libraries were prepared by immunoSEQ multiplex PCR; TCRdb keeps only in-frame clonotypes and omits some of them. This sample has about 130,000 clones; around 90% occur once, and the top ten carry roughly 5%. Material: peripheral blood. Source of these receptors: a man in his sixties with COVID-19, enrolled during active disease.

This clone was found once. The CDR3 DNA reads TGTGCCAGCAGTGCCCGACAGGAGTCGACTGAAGCTTTCTTT. Amino acids: CASSARQESTEAFF. V usage is TRBV27 and J usage is TRBJ1-1, with D perhaps TRBD1 (6 bases). Germline CDR1 MNHEY, CDR2 SMNVEV (reference sequence). With 5 bases removed from V and 5 bases from J, the gap between germline ends came to 15 bases. The CDR3 extends over 14 amino acids.

This chain links TRBV11-3 with TRBJ2-1; D is perhaps TRBD2 (5 bases). Trimming pared 6 bases from V and 2 bases from J, leaving 11 bases between. CDR1 is SGHNT, CDR2 YENEEA, per germline. There are 14 residues in the CDR3. The CDR3: CASSGGSTYNEQFF. For the CDR3, the DNA is TGTGCCAGCAGTGGTGGGAGTACCTACAATGAGCAGTTCTTC.

This clone appeared a single time. The chain is built from TRBV7-2 and TRBJ2-5; D may be TRBD2 (5 bases). The V gene's germline CDR1 is SGHTA and CDR2 FQGNSA. The length of the CDR3 is 13 residues. Between the trimmed V and J ends, which lost 5 bases and 5 bases, there was a span of 12 bases. The CDR3 bases are TGTGCCAGCAGCCAGGACCCGGGGGAGACCCAGTACTTC. The encoded protein is CASSQDPGETQYF.

This clone was picked up a small number of times. This rearrangement joins TRBV7-9 to TRBJ2-1, with 9 bases that match TRBD1. V shed 5 bases and J 7 bases; nucleotides not matched to a gene: 9. This CDR3 has 15 residues. CDR1 and CDR2 (germline): SEHNR, FQNEAQ (reference sequence). This chain's CDR3 is CASSQWDRDPNEQFF. CDR3 coding DNA: TGTGCCAGCAGCCAGTGGGACAGGGACCCGAATGAGCAGTTCTTC.

The gene calls are TRBV2 and TRBJ1-4, with TRBD1 as a possible D gene (5 bases). This CDR3 spans 15 amino acids. Germline CDR1 SNHLY, CDR2 FYNNEI. V was clipped by 2 bases and J by 6 bases, with 13 bases between them. The CDR3 DNA reads TGTGCCAGCAGTGAATTTGGGGGGACGGATGAAAAACTGTTTTTT. Amino acids: CASSEFGGTDEKLFF.

The chain employs TRBV7-2 and TRBJ2-7; 8 nucleotides align to TRBD1. V lost 4 bases to trimming and J lost 2 bases; unmatched junction nucleotides: 7. The CDR3 is 15 amino acids. Germline assignment: CDR1 SGHTA and CDR2 FQGNSA. The CDR3 nucleotides read TGTGCCAGCAGCTCAGAAGTGACAGGGGCCTACGAGCAGTACTTC. Translating it yields CASSSEVTGAYEQYF.

V gene TRBV27 combines with J gene TRBJ2-1, with TRBD2 matching over 9 bases. V gave up 10 bases and J gave up 5 bases; unmatched junction bases: 12. CDR3 size: 15 residues. Per the germline V gene, CDR1 is MNHEY and CDR2 is SMNVEV (reference sequence). CDR3 sequence: CATHGAASGNNEQFF. Written as DNA, the CDR3 is TGTGCCACCCACGGGGCGGCTAGCGGGAACAATGAGCAGTTCTTC.

This clone turned up a few times. The chain carries TRBV5-6 and TRBJ1-4; D is perhaps TRBD1 (5 bases). Trimming left V 4 bases short and J 1 base short, with 14 bases between. Germline lookup yields CDR1 SGHDT and CDR2 YYEEEE. The CDR3 is made up of 16 amino acids. In DNA form, the CDR3 reads TGTGCCAGCAGCCCGGGGGTTCTCCAAACTAATGAAAAACTGTTTTTT. Amino acids: CASSPGVLQTNEKLFF.

J is TRBJ2-6 and V is TRBV6-6; 8 bases are shared with TRBD1. Germline V CDR1 and CDR2: MNHNY, SVGAGI (reference sequence). This CDR3 has 16 residues. V lost 6 bases and J lost 4; bases outside the gene matches: 8. The CDR3 reads CASRWTGRAGANVLTF. CDR3 sequence (DNA): TGTGCCAGCAGATGGACAGGGCGTGCAGGGGCCAACGTCCTGACTTTC.

The rearrangement uses TRBV3-1 (or the pseudogene TRBV3-2) and TRBJ2-7, with D possibly being TRBD1 (5 bases). The CDR3 runs 14 residues. In germline, CDR1 is LGHDT, CDR2 YNNKEL (reference sequence). Trimming pared 1 base from V and 2 bases from J, leaving 9 bases between. CDR3 residues: CASSQAAGTYEQYF. The CDR3 DNA follows: TGTGCCAGCAGCCAAGCGGCAGGGACCTACGAGCAGTACTTC.

The chain combines TRBV7-9 with TRBJ2-1; TRBD1 aligns across 9 bases. The CDR3 loop spans 16 amino acids. V shed 3 bases and J 7 bases; nucleotides not matched to a gene: 10. The germline V gene has CDR1 SEHNR and CDR2 FQNEAQ (reference sequence). This CDR3 is CASSFRGTGNLNEQFF. The CDR3 coding sequence is TGTGCCAGCAGCTTTCGGGGGACAGGGAACTTGAATGAGCAGTTCTTC.

The V gene is TRBV6-1, the J gene TRBJ2-7; 11 positions match TRBD2. Per germline, CDR1 MNHNS and CDR2 SASEGT. The J segment lost 4 bases and the V segment lost 0 bases, leaving 2 bases of the junction unmatched. The CDR3 consists of 15 residues. The CDR3 reads CASSEAGTSGYEQYF. CDR3 bases: TGTGCCAGCAGTGAAGCCGGGACTAGCGGTTACGAGCAGTACTTC.